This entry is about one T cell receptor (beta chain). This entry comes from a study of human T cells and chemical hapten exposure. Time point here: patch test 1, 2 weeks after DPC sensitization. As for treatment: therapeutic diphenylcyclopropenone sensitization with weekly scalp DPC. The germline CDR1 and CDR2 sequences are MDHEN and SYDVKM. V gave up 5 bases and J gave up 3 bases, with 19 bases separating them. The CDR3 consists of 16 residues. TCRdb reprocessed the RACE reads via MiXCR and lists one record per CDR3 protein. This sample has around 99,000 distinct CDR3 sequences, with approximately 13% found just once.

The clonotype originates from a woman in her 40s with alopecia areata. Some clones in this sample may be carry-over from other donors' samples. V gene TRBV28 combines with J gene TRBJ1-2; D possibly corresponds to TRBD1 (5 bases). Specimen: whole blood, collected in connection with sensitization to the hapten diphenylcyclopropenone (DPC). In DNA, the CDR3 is TGTGCCAGCAGTCTTCGTGGGGCACGGTACCACTATGGCTACACCTTC. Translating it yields CASSLRGARYHYGYTF.